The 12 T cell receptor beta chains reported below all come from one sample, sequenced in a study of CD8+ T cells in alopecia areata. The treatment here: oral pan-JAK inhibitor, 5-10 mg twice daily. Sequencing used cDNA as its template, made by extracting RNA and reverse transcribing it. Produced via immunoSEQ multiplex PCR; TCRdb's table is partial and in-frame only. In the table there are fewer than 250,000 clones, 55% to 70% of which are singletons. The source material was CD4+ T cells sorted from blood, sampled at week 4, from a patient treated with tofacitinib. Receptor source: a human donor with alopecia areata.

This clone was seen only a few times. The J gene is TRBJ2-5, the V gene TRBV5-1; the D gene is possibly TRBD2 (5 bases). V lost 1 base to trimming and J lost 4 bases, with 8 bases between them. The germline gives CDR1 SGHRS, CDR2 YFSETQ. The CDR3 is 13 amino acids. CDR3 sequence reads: CASSLIEGETQYF. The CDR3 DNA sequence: TGCGCCAGCAGCTTGATAGAGGGAGAGACCCAGTACTTC.

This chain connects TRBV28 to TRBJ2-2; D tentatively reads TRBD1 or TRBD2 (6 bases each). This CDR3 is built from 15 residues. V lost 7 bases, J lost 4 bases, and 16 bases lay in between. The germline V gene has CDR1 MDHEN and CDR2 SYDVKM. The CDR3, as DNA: TGTGCCAGCATTCCGAGCAGGGGAGGCACCGGGGAGCTGTTTTTT. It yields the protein CASIPSRGGTGELFF.

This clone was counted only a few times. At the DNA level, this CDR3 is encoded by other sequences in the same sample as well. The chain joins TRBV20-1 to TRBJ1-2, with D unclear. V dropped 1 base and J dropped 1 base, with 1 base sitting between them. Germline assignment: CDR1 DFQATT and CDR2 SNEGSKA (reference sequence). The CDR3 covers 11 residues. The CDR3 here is CSARVNYGYTF. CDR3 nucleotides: TGCAGTGCTAGAGTTAACTATGGCTACACCTTC.

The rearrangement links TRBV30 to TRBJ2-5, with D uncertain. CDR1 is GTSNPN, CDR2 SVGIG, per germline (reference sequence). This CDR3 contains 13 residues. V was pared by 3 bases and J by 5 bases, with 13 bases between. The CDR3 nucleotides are TGTGCCTGGAGCAACCTGAGATCGGAGACCCAGTACTTC. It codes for CAWSNLRSETQYF.

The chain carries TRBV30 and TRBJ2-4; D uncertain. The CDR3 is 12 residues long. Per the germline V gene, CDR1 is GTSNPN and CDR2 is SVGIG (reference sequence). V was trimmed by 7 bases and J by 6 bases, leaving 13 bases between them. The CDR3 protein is CAFTPGSNIQYF. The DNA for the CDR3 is TGTGCCTTTACTCCCGGATCAAACATTCAGTACTTC.

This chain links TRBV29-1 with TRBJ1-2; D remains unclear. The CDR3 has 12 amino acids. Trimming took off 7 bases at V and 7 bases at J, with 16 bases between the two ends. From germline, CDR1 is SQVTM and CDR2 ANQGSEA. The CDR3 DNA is TGCAGCGCACTCCACACGGACTCTGGCTACACCTTC. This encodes CSALHTDSGYTF.

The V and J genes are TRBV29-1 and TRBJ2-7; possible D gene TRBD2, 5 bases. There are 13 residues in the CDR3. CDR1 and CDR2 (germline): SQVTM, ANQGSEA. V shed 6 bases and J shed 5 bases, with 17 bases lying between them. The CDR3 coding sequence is TGCAGCGTGACCGGACTTCTGACCCACGAGCAGTACTTC. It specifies CSVTGLLTHEQYF.

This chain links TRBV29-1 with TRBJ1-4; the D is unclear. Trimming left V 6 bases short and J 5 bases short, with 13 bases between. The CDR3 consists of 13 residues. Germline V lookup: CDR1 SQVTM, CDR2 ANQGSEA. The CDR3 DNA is TGCAGCGTCCGAGCGGTGAGAAATGAAAAACTGTTTTTT. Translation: CSVRAVRNEKLFF.

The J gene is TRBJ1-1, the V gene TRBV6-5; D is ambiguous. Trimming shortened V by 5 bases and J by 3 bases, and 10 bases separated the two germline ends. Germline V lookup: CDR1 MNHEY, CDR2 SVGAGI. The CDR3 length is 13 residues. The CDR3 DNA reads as TGTGCCAGCAGTGTAAGGCGGGACACTGAAGCTTTCTTT. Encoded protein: CASSVRRDTEAFF.

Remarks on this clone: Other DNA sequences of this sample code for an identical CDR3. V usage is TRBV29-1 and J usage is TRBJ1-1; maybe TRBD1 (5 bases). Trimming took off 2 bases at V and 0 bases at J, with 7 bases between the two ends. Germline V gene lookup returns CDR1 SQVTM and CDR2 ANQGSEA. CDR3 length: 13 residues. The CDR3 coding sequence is TGCAGCGTTGAACGGGGCATGAACACTGAAGCTTTCTTT. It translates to CSVERGMNTEAFF.

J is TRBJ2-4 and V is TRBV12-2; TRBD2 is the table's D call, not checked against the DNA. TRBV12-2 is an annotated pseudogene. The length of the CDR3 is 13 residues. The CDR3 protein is CASRGRDLNIQYF. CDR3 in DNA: TGTGCAAGTCGGGGCCGGGACTTAAACATTCAGTACTTC.

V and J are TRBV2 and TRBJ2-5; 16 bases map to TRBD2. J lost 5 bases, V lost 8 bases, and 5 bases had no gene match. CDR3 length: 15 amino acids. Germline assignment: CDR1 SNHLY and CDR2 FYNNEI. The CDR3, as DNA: TGTGCCAGCGGGACTAGCGGGAGGGTGGGGGAGACCCAGTACTTC. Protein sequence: CASGTSGRVGETQYF. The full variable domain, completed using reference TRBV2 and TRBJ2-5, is EPEVTQTPSHQVTQMGQEVILRCVPISNHLYFYWYRQILGQKVEFLVSFYNNEISEKSEIFDDQFSVERPDGSNFTLKIRSTKLEDSAMYFCASGTSGRVGETQYFGPGTRLLVL.